This record looks at one TCR beta chain sequence and its context. These data belong to a study of blood T cell repertoires in COVID-19. Turning to the study itself: There were acute and convalescent COVID-19 samples, and they came from the United States, Italy and Spain. Sample material is recorded as cDNA or gDNA derived from T cells, B-cell-depleted T cells, or PBMCs.

The germline gives CDR1 SNHLY, CDR2 FYNNEI. This CDR3 has 13 amino acids. The ends were cut back, 3 bases at V and 2 bases at J, with 5 bases in the middle. Sequencing was performed with immunoSEQ multiplex PCR; in TCRdb, only in-frame clones are kept and a portion is missing. The table includes some 95,000 clones, about 90% detected once. Sequenced sample: peripheral blood. The clonotype was recovered from a man aged 70-80 years with acute or convalescent COVID-19. The rearrangement links TRBV2 to TRBJ2-1; the D is unclear. The CDR3 bases are TGTGCCAGCAGTGAGTCAGCCTACAATGAGCAGTTCTTC. Translated: CASSESAYNEQFF.